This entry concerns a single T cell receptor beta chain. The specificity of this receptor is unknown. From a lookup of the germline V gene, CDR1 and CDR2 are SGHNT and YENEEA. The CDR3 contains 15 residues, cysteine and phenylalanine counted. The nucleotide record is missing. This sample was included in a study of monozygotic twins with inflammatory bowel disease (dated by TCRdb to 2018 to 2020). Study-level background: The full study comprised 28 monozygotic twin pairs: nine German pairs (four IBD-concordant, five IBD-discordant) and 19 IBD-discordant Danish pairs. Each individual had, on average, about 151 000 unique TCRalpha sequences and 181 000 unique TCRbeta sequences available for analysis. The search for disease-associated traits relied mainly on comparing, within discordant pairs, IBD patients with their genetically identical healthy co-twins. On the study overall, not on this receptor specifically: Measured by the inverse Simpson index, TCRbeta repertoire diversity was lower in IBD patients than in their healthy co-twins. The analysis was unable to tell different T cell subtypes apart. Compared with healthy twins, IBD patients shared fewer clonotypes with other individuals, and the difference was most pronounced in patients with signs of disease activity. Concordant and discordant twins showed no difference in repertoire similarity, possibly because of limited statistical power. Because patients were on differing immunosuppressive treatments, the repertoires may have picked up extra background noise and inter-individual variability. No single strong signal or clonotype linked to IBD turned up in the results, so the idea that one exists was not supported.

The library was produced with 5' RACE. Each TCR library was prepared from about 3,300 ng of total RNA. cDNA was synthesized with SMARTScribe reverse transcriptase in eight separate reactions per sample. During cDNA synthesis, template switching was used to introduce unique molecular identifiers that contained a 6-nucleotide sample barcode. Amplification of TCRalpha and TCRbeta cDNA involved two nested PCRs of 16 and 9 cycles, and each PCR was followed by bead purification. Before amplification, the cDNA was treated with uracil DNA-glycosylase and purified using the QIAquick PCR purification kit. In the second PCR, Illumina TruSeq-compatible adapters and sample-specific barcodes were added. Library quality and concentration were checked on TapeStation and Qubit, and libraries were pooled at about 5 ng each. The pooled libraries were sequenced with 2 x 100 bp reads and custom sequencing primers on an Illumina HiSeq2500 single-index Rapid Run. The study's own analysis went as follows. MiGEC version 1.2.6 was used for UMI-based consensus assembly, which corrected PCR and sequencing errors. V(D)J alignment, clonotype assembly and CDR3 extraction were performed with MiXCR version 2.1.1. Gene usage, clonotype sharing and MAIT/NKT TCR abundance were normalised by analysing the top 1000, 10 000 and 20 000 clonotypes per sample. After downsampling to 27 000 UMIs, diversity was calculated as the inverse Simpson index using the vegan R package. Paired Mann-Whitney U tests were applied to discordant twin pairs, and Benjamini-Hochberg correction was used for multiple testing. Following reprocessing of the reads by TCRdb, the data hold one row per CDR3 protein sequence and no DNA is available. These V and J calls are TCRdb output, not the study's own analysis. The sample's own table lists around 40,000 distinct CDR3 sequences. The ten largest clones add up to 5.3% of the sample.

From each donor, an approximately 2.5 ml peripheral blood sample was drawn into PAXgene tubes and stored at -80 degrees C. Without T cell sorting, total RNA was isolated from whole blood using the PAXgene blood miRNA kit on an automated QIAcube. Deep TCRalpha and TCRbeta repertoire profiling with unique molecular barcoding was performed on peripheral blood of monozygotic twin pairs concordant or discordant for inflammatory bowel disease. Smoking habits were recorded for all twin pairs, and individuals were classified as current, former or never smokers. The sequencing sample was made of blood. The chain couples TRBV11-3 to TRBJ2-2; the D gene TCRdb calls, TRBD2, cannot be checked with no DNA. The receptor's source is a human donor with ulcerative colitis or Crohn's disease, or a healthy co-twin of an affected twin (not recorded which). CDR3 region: CASSPAAQNTGELFF.